The T cell receptor (beta chain) described here comes from a study of metastatic and nonmetastatic thyroid tumors. Broader study findings: Within blood and tumor, benign nodules reportedly had significantly lower TCR beta diversity than malignant thyroid tumors did.

TCRdb used MiXCR to call clones anew from the PCR reads. This sample yields tens of thousands of clones, of which roughly 20% are seen a single time; 15% to 17% belongs to the top ten. Not a single patient had been given any form of treatment at any point before undergoing thyroid surgery. This CDR3 spans 17 amino acids. V was pared by 1 base and J by 0 bases, with 16 bases between. The germline gives CDR1 SGHAT, CDR2 FQNNGV. This clone was seen many times. Its antigen is undetermined. The chain uses TRBV11-2 and TRBJ2-7; D remains unclear. The source material was blood. The TCR originated in a female donor with papillary thyroid cancer or a benign thyroid nodule (not recorded which). Some clones in this sample may be carry-over from other donors' samples. The CDR3 coding sequence is TGTGCCAGCAGCTTAGTTCAGTCGAGAATTAGCTCCTACGAGCAGTACTTC. Translation: CASSLVQSRISSYEQYF.